The rows below give T cell receptor beta chains drawn from one sample of a study of CD8 T cells in Susac syndrome. Using its own MiXCR run on the immunoSEQ multiplex PCR reads, TCRdb lists one record per CDR3 protein. The table lists about 250,000 distinct CDR3 sequences, just under 95% of them singletons. Sample: CD4+ T cells from PBMCs. These receptor sequences come from a human donor with multiple sclerosis. Both conserved end residues are part of each CDR3. A D gene is named only where the DNA matches it firmly. Some rows have no size entry. The others give once, few or many, or a class for an expanded clone.

TRBV5-4,NA,14,NA,TRBJ1-6,TGTGCCAGCAGCTTGAGCGGGGGTGGCTCACCCCTCCACTTT,CASSLSGGGSPLHF
TRBV6-6,NA,13,NA,TRBJ1-2,TGTGCCAGCAGTTATGAGACCCTACATGGCTACACCTTC,CASSYETLHGYTF
TRBV3-1,NA,15,NA,TRBJ1-2,TGTGCCAGCAGCCCGCGAGGGGCCGCTAACTATGGCTACACCTTC,CASSPRGAANYGYTF
TRBV20-1,TRBD1,14,NA,TRBJ2-3,TGCAGTGCTAGACACAGGGGTAGCACAGATACGCAGTATTTT,CSARHRGSTDTQYF
TRBV5-1,TRBD2,16,NA,TRBJ2-5,TGCGCCAGCAGCCCCCGTAGCGGGGGAACACAAGAGACCCAGTACTTC,CASSPRSGGTQETQYF
TRBV30,NA,17,NA,TRBJ2-1,TGTGCCTGGAGCGGATGGGATATGGCAGGGATACCCAATGAGCAGTTCTTC,CAWSGWDMAGIPNEQFF
TRBV7-2,NA,16,NA,TRBJ2-1,TGTGCCAGCAGCCTGGGGGCAGGGGCCCCCTACAATGAGCAGTTCTTC,CASSLGAGAPYNEQFF
TRBV3-1,NA,13,NA,TRBJ2-3,TGTGCCAGCAGCCAAATTAGCGGCCGCGCGCAGTATTTT,CASSQISGRAQYF
TRBV7-9,TRBD1,15,once,TRBJ2-7,TGTGCCAGCACCACATCTACAGGGGGCCCCCACGAGCAGTACTTC,CASTTSTGGPHEQYF
TRBV2,NA,14,NA,TRBJ1-4,TGTGCCAGCAGTTCAGAGGCCCCAGTTGAAAAACTGTTTTTT,CASSSEAPVEKLFF
TRBV5-1,NA,12,NA,TRBJ1-2,TGCGCCAGCAGCTTGGACACCTATGGCTACACCTTC,CASSLDTYGYTF
TRBV20-1,NA,12,NA,TRBJ1-1,TGCAGTGCTCAGGGCCAGAACACTGAAGCTTTCTTT,CSAQGQNTEAFF
TRBV20-1,NA,13,NA,TRBJ1-1,TGCAGTGCTAGAGCTCCCGCGAACACTGAAGCTTTCTTT,CSARAPANTEAFF
TRBV5-4,NA,13,once,TRBJ1-2,TGTGCCAGCAGCAGACAGGACCTCTATGGCTACACCTTC,CASSRQDLYGYTF
TRBV24-1,TRBD2,16,NA,TRBJ2-5,TGTGCCGTACGGGGGGAAGGCGGGAGGGGCCGGGAGACCCAGTACTTC,CAVRGEGGRGRETQYF
TRBV30,NA,18,NA,TRBJ2-4,TGTGCCTGGAGACGAAGGGGCCCCAATCCTATAGCCAAAAACATTCAGTACTTC,CAWRRRGPNPIAKNIQYF
TRBV29-1,TRBD2,15,NA,TRBJ2-1,TGCAGCGTTTGGGCGGGGGGCCTCTCCTACAATGAGCAGTTCTTC,CSVWAGGLSYNEQFF
TRBV7-3,NA,15,few,TRBJ2-2,TGTGCCAGCAGCTCACGGACAGTGAACACCGGGGAGCTGTTTTTT,CASSSRTVNTGELFF
TRBV18,TRBD1,14,NA,TRBJ2-7,TGTGCCAGTACCGGTTTGACAGGGGGCTACGAGCAGTACTTC,CASTGLTGGYEQYF
TRBV28,TRBD2,15,NA,TRBJ2-3,TGTGCCAGCAGGGACGCCGGACTAGCCGGCAATACGCAGTATTTT,CASRDAGLAGNTQYF